These 25 T cell receptor beta chains came from one sample sequenced in a study of human T cells and chemical hapten exposure. TCRdb re-called the RACE reads with MiXCR, one entry per CDR3 protein. Of some 99,000 distinct CDR3 sequences listed, roughly a tenth were seen once; the top ten hold 2.5% to 3.5%. This sample's time point: patch test 2, 6 weeks after DPC sensitization. Noted treatment: therapeutic diphenylcyclopropenone sensitization with weekly scalp DPC. The sample was whole blood, taken in connection with sensitization to the hapten diphenylcyclopropenone (DPC). All receptors derive from a woman aged 35 to 49 with alopecia areata. Some clones in this sample may be carry-over from other donors' samples.

This clonotype was counted at least ten times. The rearrangement uses TRBV6-2 or TRBV6-3 and TRBJ2-2, with 8 nucleotides matching TRBD2. Germline CDR1 MNHEY, CDR2 SVGEGT. This CDR3 comprises 15 residues. The J segment lost 4 bases and the V segment lost 5 bases, leaving 6 bases of the junction unmatched. The CDR3 DNA is TGTGCCAGCAGTCAAAGCGGGGGACCCACCGGGGAGCTGTTTTTT. This encodes CASSQSGGPTGELFF.

A few counts support this clonotype. The J gene is TRBJ1-4, the V gene TRBV19; maybe TRBD1 (5 bases). Trimming shortened V by 3 bases and J by 8 bases, and 16 bases separated the two germline ends. This CDR3 has 15 residues. Looked up from germline, CDR1 is LNHDA and CDR2 is SQIVND (reference sequence). CDR3 protein: CASSMGRQGLEKLFF. DNA of the CDR3: TGTGCCAGTAGTATGGGCCGGCAGGGACTAGAAAAACTGTTTTTT.

Only a few counts were recorded for this clonotype. The chain carries TRBV29-1 and TRBJ2-1; D may be TRBD2 (5 bases). The CDR3 totals 12 residues. V was cut by 1 base and J by 12 bases, with 13 bases left in between. CDR1 SQVTM and CDR2 ANQGSEA come from the germline V gene. The CDR3: CSVEVLEWGQFF. As DNA, the CDR3 is TGCAGCGTTGAAGTACTAGAATGGGGGCAGTTCTTC.

This chain uses TRBV20-1 with TRBJ2-1, with D possibly called TRBD1 or TRBD2 (6 bases each). Germline V gene data show CDR1 as DFQATT and CDR2 as SNEGSKA (reference sequence). The CDR3 is 15 residues long. V lost 1 base to trimming and J lost 8 bases, with 18 bases between them. The CDR3 loop reads CSARGAWGAGDEQFF. In DNA form, the CDR3 reads TGCAGTGCTAGAGGAGCATGGGGGGCTGGGGATGAGCAGTTCTTC.

In its sample, this clonotype was seen many times. V usage is TRBV4-3 and J usage is TRBJ2-7, with D possibly matching TRBD1 (6 bases). Trimming took 5 bases from V and 1 from J, leaving 12 bases between them. This CDR3 is built from 14 residues. The V gene's germline CDR1 is LGHNA and CDR2 YSLEER. CDR3 nucleotide sequence: TGCGCCAGCAGCTCCCGGACAGTATCCTACGAGCAGTACTTC. This encodes CASSSRTVSYEQYF.

The sample holds a few counts of this clonotype. The conserved phenylalanine or tryptophan normally closing the CDR3 is absent here, so this likely arose from a read error. It is unclear where the CDR3 begins or ends on the DNA, so no DNA is shown, and the CDR3 is as TCRdb lists it. V gene TRBV5-6 combines with J gene TRBJ2-4; the DNA was not compared with TRBD2, the D call given in the table. From its first to its last residue, the CDR3 has 16 amino acids. Germline V CDR1 and CDR2: SGHDT, YYEEEE. CDR3 amino acids: CASSLAAKTSGGPRPL.

This clonotype was counted at least ten times. The V call is TRBV5-1, the J call TRBJ1-2; no clear D gene. This CDR3 contains 16 residues. The V end lost 4 bases, the J end lost 2 bases, and 18 bases lay between the germline ends. Germline V lookup: CDR1 SGHRS, CDR2 YFSETQ. This chain's CDR3 is CASSPQALGANYGYTF. As DNA, the CDR3 is TGCGCCAGCAGCCCTCAAGCCCTTGGAGCAAACTATGGCTACACCTTC. Together with reference TRBV5-1 and TRBJ1-2, the CDR3 gives the full variable domain: KAGVTQTPRYLIKTRGQQVTLSCSPISGHRSVSWYQQTPGQGLQFLFEYFSETQRNKGNFPGRFSGRQFSNSRSEMNVSTLELGDSALYLCASSPQALGANYGYTFGSGTRLTVV.

This clonotype was counted a few times. The chain carries TRBV5-1 and TRBJ2-7; D is uncertain. V shed 3 bases and J shed 10 bases, with 14 bases lying between them. Germline V gene lookup returns CDR1 SGHRS and CDR2 YFSETQ. This CDR3 contains 12 residues. In nucleotides, the CDR3 is TGCGCCAGCAGCTGGACCGCCGGACCCCAGTACTTC. Protein product: CASSWTAGPQYF.

To note about this clonotype: With a much larger clone just one base away, this may be a read error. The chain links TRBV6-5 to TRBJ1-2; 7 bases fit TRBD1. CDR1 and CDR2 (germline): MNHEY, SVGAGI. The ends lost 0 bases at V and 12 bases at J; junction bases unmatched: 10. The CDR3 spans 14 residues. In nucleotides, the CDR3 is TGTGCCAGCAGTTACTCCCGCCAGGGGGGAGGCAACACCTTC. This translates into CASSYSRQGGGNTF.

This clonotype has a count of ten or more. The chain combines TRBV29-1 with TRBJ1-1; 7 bases map to TRBD1. The CDR3 contains 14 residues. CDR1 SQVTM and CDR2 ANQGSEA come from the germline V gene. V shed 4 bases and J 2 bases; nucleotides not matched to a gene: 7. The CDR3 loop is CSVVRGETNTEAFF. In DNA, the CDR3 is TGCAGCGTTGTCAGGGGGGAAACTAACACTGAAGCTTTCTTT.

This clonotype was seen at least ten times. CDR3 in DNA: TGCAGTGCTAGAGACGGTGGCTATGGCTACACCTTC. Protein product: CSARDGGYGYTF. The J gene is TRBJ1-2, the V gene TRBV20-1, with D unclear. The V end lost 0 bases, the J end lost 4 bases, and 6 bases lay between the germline ends. This CDR3 contains 12 residues. Germline V gene data show CDR1 as DFQATT and CDR2 as SNEGSKA (reference sequence).

This chain connects TRBV12-3 or TRBV12-4 to TRBJ2-5; TRBD2 matches 7 bases. V shed 2 bases and J 2 bases; nucleotides not matched to a gene: 2. The CDR3 has 14 residues. The CDR3 bases are TGTGCCAGCAGTTTAAGCGGGGAACAAGAGACCCAGTACTTC. It is translated as CASSLSGEQETQYF.

Details on this clonotype: Just one base apart from a much larger clone, this may be a read error. V and J are TRBV7-9 and TRBJ2-7, with 7 bases fitting TRBD2. Germline loops: CDR1 SEHNR, CDR2 FQNEAQ (reference sequence). The CDR3 covers 14 residues. CDR3 nucleotides: TGTGCCCGCAGCTTAGCGAGCGGGGCCTACGAGCAGTACTTC. Translating gives CARSLASGAYEQYF.

V is TRBV28 and J is TRBJ2-3, with TRBD2 identical over 11 bases. Germline loops: CDR1 MDHEN, CDR2 SYDVKM. V lost 1 base, J lost 7 bases, and 10 bases stayed unmatched. The CDR3 runs 17 residues. The CDR3 spells CASSLSLLAGGLNTQYF. The CDR3 DNA follows: TGTGCCAGCAGTTTATCCCTCCTAGCGGGGGGCCTGAATACGCAGTATTTT.

This clonotype was seen more than once but under ten times. The gene calls are TRBV28 and TRBJ2-7; 7 bases are a match to TRBD1. CDR1 and CDR2 (germline): MDHEN, SYDVKM. J was trimmed by 4 bases and V by 8 bases; bases with no gene match: 14. The CDR3 has 15 residues. The CDR3: CASYTPGRGSYEQYF. The CDR3 DNA is TGTGCCAGCTATACCCCCGGCAGGGGGTCGTACGAGCAGTACTTC.

In this sample, this clonotype turned up many times. The genes are TRBV4-2 and TRBJ2-1; tentatively, D is TRBD2 (5 bases). The V gene lost 1 base and the J gene lost 4 bases, with 11 bases spanning the gap. The CDR3 is made up of 15 amino acids. Germline V gene sequence: CDR1 LGHNA, CDR2 YNFKEQ. For the CDR3, the DNA is TGTGCCAGCAGCCAAGCGTTCGGGGTTTACAATGAGCAGTTCTTC. Its protein is CASSQAFGVYNEQFF.

This clonotype has more than one count but fewer than ten. The chain has TRBV21-1 and TRBJ1-2; no check of the table's D call, TRBD1, against the DNA was made. TRBV21-1 is a documented pseudogene. The CDR3 extends over 20 amino acids. The CDR3 region has the DNA TGTGCCAGCAGCAGAACGCGCCGGGACAGAGAAAAATCAACACCCTATGGCTACACCTTC. Translation: CASSRTRRDREKSTPYGYTF.

Regarding this clonotype: A much larger clone sits a single nucleotide away, making a read error possible. This rearrangement joins TRBV6-5 to TRBJ2-7; TRBD1 might be the D (6 bases). V was cut by 9 bases and J by 2 bases, with 20 bases left in between. The CDR3 consists of 15 residues. The germline V gene encodes CDR1 MNHEY and CDR2 SVGAGI. CDR3 sequence (DNA): TGTGCCAGAAGTCAAAACACCGGGACACCCTACGAGCAGTACTTC. Translating it yields CARSQNTGTPYEQYF.

The rearrangement links TRBV7-8 to TRBJ1-5; the match to TRBD1 covers 7 bases. V lost 0 bases to trimming and J lost 0 bases; unmatched junction nucleotides: 2. Germline CDR1 is SGHVS and CDR2 is FQNEAQ. There are 16 residues in the CDR3. DNA of the CDR3: TGTGCCAGCAGCTTAGCGTACAGGGGTAGCAATCAGCCCCAGCATTTT. Amino acid sequence: CASSLAYRGSNQPQHF.

This clonotype was counted ten times or more. The chain carries TRBV6-6 and TRBJ2-1; D is possibly TRBD1 (5 bases). Trimming took 2 bases from V and 5 from J, leaving 16 bases between them. Germline V CDR1 and CDR2: MNHNY, SVGAGI (reference sequence). The CDR3 is made up of 16 amino acids. In DNA form, the CDR3 reads TGTGCCAGCAGTTACAGGGCAGGGCGAGGAAACAATGAGCAGTTCTTC. This translates into CASSYRAGRGNNEQFF.

Ten or more counts support this clonotype. The chain is built from TRBV11-3 and TRBJ2-7; TRBD1 aligns across 9 bases. Unmatched junction bases numbered 5, after V lost 1 base and J lost 4 bases. The CDR3 has 15 residues. Germline V gene sequence: CDR1 SGHNT, CDR2 YENEEA. This CDR3 reads CASSLGTGASYEQYF. Here the CDR3 DNA reads TGTGCCAGCAGCTTAGGGACAGGGGCCTCATACGAGCAGTACTTC.

This clonotype was seen at least ten times. V is TRBV6-2 or TRBV6-3 and J is TRBJ2-1; 9 nucleotides match TRBD2. This CDR3 is 16 amino acids long. The V gene end was trimmed by 6 bases and the J gene end by 4 bases; junction bases not matched to a gene: 10. Germline V gene data show CDR1 as MNHEY and CDR2 as SVGEGT. CDR3 DNA sequence: TGTGCCAGCAGCTCCGCCGGGGCGGGGGGGTACAATGAGCAGTTCTTC. Translated, it gives CASSSAGAGGYNEQFF.

This clonotype was counted only a few times. An end of the junction differs from the germline gene, which may be a read error. The CDR3 reads CASSIGADEQFF. CDR3 DNA: TGTGCCAGTAGCATAGGGGCAGATGAGCAGTTCTTC. The chain employs TRBV19 and TRBJ2-1; D is possibly TRBD1 (5 bases). Germline V lookup: CDR1 LNHDA, CDR2 SQIVND (reference sequence). The CDR3 loop spans 12 amino acids.

This clonotype was recorded many times. The V gene is TRBV3-1, the J gene TRBJ1-2; a possible D gene is TRBD1 (5 bases). There are 15 residues in the CDR3. Germline V gives CDR1 LGHDT, CDR2 YNNKEL (reference sequence). V was clipped by 0 bases and J by 3 bases, with 11 bases between them. CDR3 sequence (DNA): TGTGCCAGCAGCCAAGATTTTGGGGGAGACTATGGCTACACCTTC. It translates to CASSQDFGGDYGYTF.

The chain carries TRBV7-3 and TRBJ1-3; no definite D call. The ends were cut back, 2 bases at V and 0 bases at J, with 2 bases in the middle. This CDR3 has 13 amino acids. Germline assignment: CDR1 SGHTA and CDR2 FQGTGA. Written as DNA, the CDR3 is TGTGCCAGCAGCTTATTCTCTGGAAACACCATATATTTT. It codes for CASSLFSGNTIYF.